The entry below gives a single T cell receptor beta chain sequence along with its context. Its target is not known. This sample is part of a study of CD4 T cells in relation to SARS-CoV-2 and coronaviruses. The wider study: A couple of subjects were Hispanic; patients were 7 or 8 males and a handful of females. Shared crossreactive spike epitopes were mapped to their HLA restriction.

Study results and limitations: Monoreactive clones expanded significantly more to SARS-CoV-2 than crossreactive clones did. Culture-expanded clones reflect memory recall rather than primary priming during culture.

There are 15 residues in the CDR3. V was clipped by 5 bases and J by 8 bases; unmatched bases: 12. CDR1 and CDR2 from the germline V gene are SEHNR and FQNEAQ (reference sequence). Only in-frame clones appear in the TCRdb table, and some are missing; sequencing was by immunoSEQ multiplex PCR. The sample lists some 42,000 clones; approximately 87% were seen once. The rearrangement joins TRBV7-9 to TRBJ1-2; 9 bases agree with TRBD1. The sample taken for sequencing was memory CD4+ T cells from PBMCs. This TCR was sampled from an adult with COVID-19. This chain's CDR3 is CASSPDRGQIEGYTF. In DNA form, the CDR3 reads TGTGCCAGCAGCCCGGACAGGGGCCAGATTGAGGGCTACACCTTC.